This T cell receptor (beta chain) derives from a study of blood T cell repertoires in COVID-19. Whole-study context: COVID-19 samples, acute and convalescent, were from the United States, Italy and Spain. Sources were T cells, B-cell-depleted T cells, or PBMCs; the material itself was cDNA or gDNA.

Per the authors' pipeline: Counts of nucleated cells, estimated from reference gene primer amplification, were obtained. Produced via immunoSEQ multiplex PCR; TCRdb's table is partial and in-frame only. V, J and clone size were drawn from that table, and D and trimming were deduced from the DNA. The sample has roughly 200,000 clones; 84% are singletons. Trimming stripped 7 bases from V and 5 bases from J, with 14 bases between. Germline CDR1 is MNHEY and CDR2 is SVGAGI. The CDR3 covers 13 residues. The specimen sequenced was peripheral blood. The TCR was taken from a human donor in a cohort sampled during active COVID-19. The chain recombines TRBV6-5 with TRBJ1-1; possible D gene TRBD1, 6 bases. CDR3 residues: CASTGGLVTEAFF. The CDR3 DNA reads TGTGCCAGCACGGGGGGCTTGGTTACTGAAGCTTTCTTT.